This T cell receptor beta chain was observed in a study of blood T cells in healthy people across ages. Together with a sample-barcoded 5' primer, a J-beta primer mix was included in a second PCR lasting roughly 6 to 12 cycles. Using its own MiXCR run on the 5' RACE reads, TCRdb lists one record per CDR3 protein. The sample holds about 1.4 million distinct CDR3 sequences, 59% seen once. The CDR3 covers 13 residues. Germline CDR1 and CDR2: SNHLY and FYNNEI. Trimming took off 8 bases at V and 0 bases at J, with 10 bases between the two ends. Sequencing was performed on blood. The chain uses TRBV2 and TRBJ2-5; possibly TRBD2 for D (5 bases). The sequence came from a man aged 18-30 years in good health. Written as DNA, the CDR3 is TGTGCCAGCGAAGAGGGTAACCAAGAGACCCAGTACTTC. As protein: CASEEGNQETQYF.